Listed here are 28 T cell receptor beta chains from one sample, sequenced in a study of cytomegalovirus exposure and HLA in healthy donors. The PCR had 60 Vbeta and 13 Jbeta primers. Some clones are missing from TCRdb's copy, which holds only in-frame ones; the method was immunoSEQ multiplex PCR. The sample lists approximately 170,000 clones, roughly four fifths occurring once. Source material: PBMCs. The receptors stem from a woman between 25 and 40 years old in good health and CMV-seropositive.

The rearrangement joins TRBV5-8 to TRBJ2-7; D not resolved. Germline V gives CDR1 SGHTS, CDR2 YDEGEE. The CDR3 is 12 residues long. The V end lost 0 bases, the J end lost 6 bases, and 7 bases lay between the germline ends. The CDR3 DNA reads TGTGCCAGCAGCTTGGCCGTCGGCGAGCAGTACTTC. Translated, it gives CASSLAVGEQYF.

The chain couples TRBV6-6 to TRBJ1-2; D unclear. This CDR3 comprises 16 residues. V lost 5 bases to trimming and J lost 5 bases, with 21 bases between them. CDR1 is MNHNY, CDR2 SVGAGI, per germline (reference sequence). The chain's CDR3 is CASSPPAASSFYGYTF. Written as DNA, the CDR3 is TGTGCCAGCAGTCCTCCGGCGGCCAGCTCCTTTTATGGCTACACCTTC.

The chain carries TRBV28 and TRBJ2-1; TRBD2 matches 7 bases. V lost 7 bases, J lost 8 bases, and 11 bases stayed unmatched. Germline V gene data show CDR1 as MDHEN and CDR2 as SYDVKM. This CDR3 is 14 amino acids long. The CDR3 loop reads CASISGRGKDEQFF. In DNA, the CDR3 is TGTGCCAGCATCTCGGGGCGGGGGAAGGATGAGCAGTTCTTC.

This chain links TRBV19 with TRBJ2-7, with D perhaps TRBD1 (5 bases). Looked up from germline, CDR1 is LNHDA and CDR2 is SQIVND (reference sequence). V lost 5 bases and J lost 4, with 21 bases in between. The length of the CDR3 is 16 residues. This chain's CDR3 is CASSGEDMSLGYEQYF. In nucleotides, the CDR3 is TGTGCCAGTAGTGGCGAGGACATGTCCCTTGGTTACGAGCAGTACTTC.

The rearrangement links TRBV23-1 to TRBJ2-7; 7 bases match TRBD2. TRBV23-1 falls under the ORF class, with uncertain function. This CDR3 is 17 amino acids long. The trim removed 0 bases at V and 2 bases at J, leaving 10 bases unmatched. In DNA form, the CDR3 reads TGCGCCAGCAGTCAATCCCCCAGGGAGGGTACCACCTACGAGCAGTACTTC. This sequence encodes CASSQSPREGTTYEQYF.

The genes are TRBV2 and TRBJ2-7, with 7 bases lining up with TRBD2. The CDR3 totals 12 residues. The V gene's germline CDR1 is SNHLY and CDR2 FYNNEI. V was clipped by 11 bases and J by 6 bases; unmatched bases: 10. This CDR3 reads CAGPPGGREQYF. The CDR3 DNA reads TGTGCCGGTCCCCCGGGGGGACGCGAGCAGTACTTC.

The J gene is TRBJ2-1, the V gene TRBV4-1; 10 positions match TRBD2. The CDR3 has 18 residues. V trimming: 2 bases; J trimming: 3 bases; junction bases outside the gene matches: 10. CDR1 and CDR2 (germline): MGHRA, YSYEKL. CDR3 sequence reads: CASSQLLELAGDYNEQFF. CDR3 DNA sequence: TGCGCCAGCAGCCAACTCCTAGAGCTAGCGGGAGACTACAATGAGCAGTTCTTC.

This clone was counted only a few times. The chain recombines TRBV9 with TRBJ2-2; TRBD2 aligns across 9 bases. J was trimmed by 6 bases and V by 2 bases; bases with no gene match: 14. Per the germline V gene, CDR1 is SGDLS and CDR2 is YYNGEE. This CDR3 is built from 18 residues. The CDR3 nucleotides are TGTGCCAGCAGCGTGGAGACTAGCGGAGTCCTTAAGGCCGGGGAGCTGTTTTTT. Translated, it gives CASSVETSGVLKAGELFF.

This clone appeared once. The rearrangement joins TRBV6-5 to TRBJ2-7; 8 positions match TRBD2. The CDR3 length is 13 residues. The germline V gene encodes CDR1 MNHEY and CDR2 SVGAGI. V lost 6 bases, J lost 2 bases, and 3 bases stayed unmatched. The CDR3 bases are TGTGCCAGCAGGGGTAGCGGGACCTACGAGCAGTACTTC. Amino acids: CASRGSGTYEQYF.

The CDR3 reads CASSFWREDGELFF. The CDR3 region has the DNA TGTGCCAGCAGTTTTTGGCGGGAGGACGGGGAGCTGTTTTTT. The J gene is TRBJ2-2, the V gene TRBV28; 8 nucleotides align to TRBD2. The length of the CDR3 is 14 residues. Germline V lookup: CDR1 MDHEN, CDR2 SYDVKM. J lost 7 bases, V lost 3 bases, and 4 bases had no gene match.

This clone has just a few counts. This sample includes further DNA sequences coding for the same CDR3. V and J are TRBV5-1 and TRBJ2-5, with 9 bases identical to TRBD1. Germline CDR1 SGHRS, CDR2 YFSETQ. Trimming took 2 bases from V and 5 from J; bases not matched to a gene: 1. The CDR3 extends over 13 amino acids. CDR3 DNA: TGCGCCAGCAGCTTACAGGGGGCGGAGACCCAGTACTTC. It yields the protein CASSLQGAETQYF.

V is TRBV7-9 and J is TRBJ1-2, with 7 bases lining up with TRBD1. The trim removed 7 bases at V and 5 bases at J, leaving 10 bases unmatched. Germline loops: CDR1 SEHNR, CDR2 FQNEAQ (reference sequence). The CDR3 sequence is 14 residues long. CDR3 region: CASTQSGTAYGYTF. The CDR3 DNA reads as TGTGCCAGCACCCAATCCGGGACAGCGTATGGCTACACCTTC.

The chain has TRBV7-2 and TRBJ1-5; 7 nucleotides align to TRBD1. The CDR3 runs to 15 residues. Germline lookup yields CDR1 SGHTA and CDR2 FQGNSA. V lost 3 bases, J lost 2 bases, and 4 bases stayed unmatched. The CDR3 reads CASSLDRNRNQPQHF. The CDR3 DNA follows: TGTGCCAGCAGCTTGGACAGGAACCGCAATCAGCCCCAGCATTTT.

The CDR3 DNA sequence: TGTGCCAGCAGTCCACTAGCGGATACCTACGAGCAGTACTTC. It encodes CASSPLADTYEQYF. The genes are TRBV27 and TRBJ2-5; 8 bases line up with TRBD2. The end of the DNA aligns better with TRBJ2-7, so the J call may be wrong. Germline assignment: CDR1 MNHEY and CDR2 SMNVEV (reference sequence). The CDR3 length is 14 residues.

The chain links TRBV29-1 to TRBJ2-3; TRBD2 might be the D (5 bases). Germline V gene lookup returns CDR1 SQVTM and CDR2 ANQGSEA. The CDR3 has 14 residues. V gave up 5 bases and J gave up 2 bases, with 14 bases separating them. CDR3 in amino acids: CSVSGRISTDTQYF. The CDR3 DNA is TGCAGCGTTTCGGGGAGAATTTCCACAGATACGCAGTATTTT.

The gene calls are TRBV15 and TRBJ2-7, with 11 bases that match TRBD1. V lost 0 bases, J lost 7 bases, and 5 bases stayed unmatched. This CDR3 is 15 amino acids long. Germline values: CDR1 LNHNV, CDR2 YYDKDF (reference sequence). The CDR3 is CATSREGTGGGEQYF. Written as DNA, the CDR3 is TGTGCCACCAGCAGAGAAGGGACAGGGGGTGGAGAGCAGTACTTC.

This rearrangement joins TRBV29-1 to TRBJ2-7; 9 bases are a match to TRBD1. The CDR3 has 12 amino acids. Germline V gives CDR1 SQVTM, CDR2 ANQGSEA. The junction had 7 bases not matched to a gene; V was cut back by 7 bases and J by 6 bases. The CDR3: CSAAPGQGEQYF. Written as DNA, the CDR3 is TGCAGCGCCGCTCCGGGACAGGGCGAGCAGTACTTC.

V and J are TRBV5-6 and TRBJ1-2, with 7 bases aligning to TRBD1. CDR3 size: 17 residues. Germline V gene lookup returns CDR1 SGHDT and CDR2 YYEEEE. Germline trimming cut 4 bases from V and 0 bases from J; bases unmatched to any gene: 12. In DNA, the CDR3 is TGTGCCAGCAGCAAGACCGGGACAGTTTTAGCTAACTATGGCTACACCTTC. Its protein is CASSKTGTVLANYGYTF.

As DNA, the CDR3 is TGCGCCAGCAGTCTTAACAGGGGTTACGAGCAGTACTTC. Protein product: CASSLNRGYEQYF. The chain uses TRBV5-1 and TRBJ2-7; TRBD1 matches at 7 bases. With V trimmed by 5 bases and J by 4 bases, 6 bases remained unmatched. The CDR3 spans 13 residues. Germline V gene sequence: CDR1 SGHRS, CDR2 YFSETQ.

This chain connects TRBV6-4 to TRBJ2-3; the match to TRBD2 covers 9 bases. Trimming took 0 bases from V and 1 from J; bases not matched to a gene: 2. Germline CDR1 reads MRHNA; CDR2 reads SNTAGT. This CDR3 has 16 residues. For the CDR3, the DNA is TGTGCCAGCAGTGACTCCGCGGGAGGGGGCACAGATACGCAGTATTTT. Encoded protein: CASSDSAGGGTDTQYF.

V and J are TRBV15 and TRBJ1-4; possible D gene TRBD1, 5 bases. CDR3 size: 15 residues. Trimming took off 3 bases at V and 7 bases at J, with 15 bases between the two ends. The V gene's germline CDR1 is LNHNV and CDR2 YYDKDF (reference sequence). CDR3 in amino acids: CATSSLKGSAEKLFF. CDR3 bases: TGTGCCACCAGCAGCCTGAAGGGGTCGGCTGAAAAACTGTTTTTT.

V gene TRBV29-1 combines with J gene TRBJ1-2; no firm D call. With 3 bases removed from V and 8 bases from J, the gap between germline ends came to 16 bases. Germline CDR1 and CDR2: SQVTM and ANQGSEA. The CDR3 runs 13 residues. Written as DNA, the CDR3 is TGCAGCGTTGAGGCAGCCGACCTAGAGGGCTACACCTTC. It encodes CSVEAADLEGYTF.

This clone was counted between two and nine times. This chain uses TRBV19 with TRBJ2-6; 7 bases are shared with TRBD2. After removal of 6 bases from V and 0 bases from J, the junction contained 8 bases not matched to a gene. Per the germline V gene, CDR1 is LNHDA and CDR2 is SQIVND (reference sequence). The CDR3 covers 17 residues. Here the CDR3 DNA reads TGTGCCAGTAGGCAAGAGCGGGGTCGCTCTGGGGCCAACGTCCTGACTTTC. Protein sequence: CASRQERGRSGANVLTF.

The chain couples TRBV5-1 to TRBJ1-6; TRBD1 aligns across 7 bases. The CDR3 length is 14 residues. Germline lookup yields CDR1 SGHRS and CDR2 YFSETQ. After removal of 5 bases from V and 8 bases from J, the junction contained 7 bases not matched to a gene. CDR3 nucleotides: TGCGCCAGCAGACCCGACAGGGTGGATTCACCCCTCCACTTT. Translation gives CASRPDRVDSPLHF.

The gene calls are TRBV6-6 and TRBJ2-2; TRBD2 matches 11 bases. V trimming: 8 bases; J trimming: 1 base; junction bases outside the gene matches: 0. This CDR3 spans 14 amino acids. From germline, CDR1 is MNHNY and CDR2 SVGAGI (reference sequence). The CDR3 coding sequence is TGTGCCAGCGGGACTAGCGGGAACACCGGGGAGCTGTTTTTT. As protein: CASGTSGNTGELFF.

The table lists this clone with a few counts. The chain combines TRBV5-1 with TRBJ2-7; 8 bases agree with TRBD1. V shed 0 bases and J 5 bases; nucleotides not matched to a gene: 7. The CDR3 is made up of 15 amino acids. In germline, CDR1 is SGHRS, CDR2 YFSETQ. The CDR3 protein is CASSLAGGAVDEQYF. The CDR3 DNA sequence: TGCGCCAGCAGCTTGGCAGGGGGCGCCGTGGACGAGCAGTACTTC. Full variable domain (remainder filled in from reference TRBV5-1 and TRBJ2-7): KAGVTQTPRYLIKTRGQQVTLSCSPISGHRSVSWYQQTPGQGLQFLFEYFSETQRNKGNFPGRFSGRQFSNSRSEMNVSTLELGDSALYLCASSLAGGAVDEQYFGPGTRLTVT.

The CDR3: CASNDLHSYEQYF. CDR3 coding DNA: TGTGCCAGCAACGACTTGCACTCCTACGAGCAGTACTTC. The chain combines TRBV28 with TRBJ2-5; D call uncertain. Gene TRBJ2-7 matches the end of the DNA better, so the J call may be wrong. This CDR3 region has 13 residues. Germline loops: CDR1 MDHEN, CDR2 SYDVKM.

The gene calls are TRBV6-6 and TRBJ1-2, with D maybe TRBD1 (6 bases). The CDR3 runs to 15 residues. V lost 7 bases to trimming and J lost 4 bases, with 19 bases between them. Per the germline V gene, CDR1 is MNHNY and CDR2 is SVGAGI (reference sequence). The CDR3 DNA reads as TGTGCCAGCACCGGACAGCCCGACCCCTCCTATGGCTACACCTTC. Translating it yields CASTGQPDPSYGYTF.